Below are 10 T cell receptor beta chains sequenced from a single sample in a study of beta chain features in type 1 diabetes (dated by TCRdb to between 2017 and 2018). The library was generated by the immunoSEQ multiplex PCR assay. The entire isolated RNA was reverse transcribed using the High Capacity cDNA Reverse Transcription Kit, and thus expressed TCRB transcripts were sequenced. TCRdb's version of the immuneACCESS table is confined to in-frame rearrangements and falls short of the full clone set. An unresolved V gene accounts for under half of the shortfall where checked; the remainder is of unknown origin. This sample lists fewer than 900,000 clones; about 17% were detected once. About 0.02% of the sample rests with the top ten. Source material: naive CD4+ T cells from blood. Read against the paper, the sample's cell subset or site label means: true naive CD4+ T cells. The receptors come from a woman aged 18 to 35 in good health.

This clone has just a few counts. The V gene is TRBV5-5, the J gene TRBJ1-1; D gene ambiguous. The CDR3 extends over 14 amino acids. The germline V and J ends were trimmed by 3 bases and 2 bases, with 11 bases remaining between them. The germline CDR1 and CDR2 sequences are SGHKS and YYEKEE (reference sequence). The CDR3 loop is CASSSWTGNTEAFF. CDR3 DNA sequence: TGTGCCAGCAGCTCCTGGACCGGTAACACTGAAGCTTTCTTT.

This clone was seen a few times. This sequence joins TRBV28 and TRBJ2-7, with TRBD2 identical over 7 bases. The germline V gene has CDR1 MDHEN and CDR2 SYDVKM. Germline trimming cut 8 bases from V and 3 bases from J; bases unmatched to any gene: 19. The CDR3 is 17 amino acids. CDR3 nucleotides: TGTGCCAGCGGTCCAATTTCCGGGGACTACCTAAGCTACGAGCAGTACTTC. Translating gives CASGPISGDYLSYEQYF.

This clone was counted once. The J gene is TRBJ2-3, the V gene TRBV7-2, with D perhaps TRBD2 (5 bases). Between the trimmed V and J ends, which lost 5 bases and 4 bases, there was a span of 10 bases. CDR3 size: 13 residues. Germline CDR1 reads SGHTA; CDR2 reads FQGNSA. The CDR3 sequence is CASSLGVSDTQYF. DNA of the CDR3: TGTGCCAGCAGCCTCGGGGTTTCAGATACGCAGTATTTT.

This clone was counted between two and nine times. The rearrangement uses TRBV5-6 and TRBJ2-7; perhaps TRBD2 as D (6 bases). V lost 3 bases and J 7 bases, leaving 26 bases between the germline ends. CDR3 length: 17 residues. Germline lookup yields CDR1 SGHDT and CDR2 YYEEEE. The CDR3 region has the DNA TGTGCCAGCAGCTCCCCCTTTACCGCGGGATCTGCCAGGGAGCAGTACTTC. As protein: CASSSPFTAGSAREQYF.

This clone was counted only a few times. V usage is TRBV5-1 and J usage is TRBJ2-3; D is undetermined. The CDR3 is 13 amino acids. Germline V lookup: CDR1 SGHRS, CDR2 YFSETQ. V gave up 3 bases and J gave up 6 bases, with 11 bases separating them. The CDR3 loop reads CASSSSDADTQYF. The CDR3 coding sequence is TGCGCCAGCAGCTCCTCGGACGCGGATACGCAGTATTTT.

This sequence joins TRBV7-2 and TRBJ1-1, with D possibly TRBD1 on 6 matching bases. This CDR3 is 13 amino acids long. V was trimmed by 4 bases and J by 4 bases, leaving 10 bases between them. Germline V lookup: CDR1 SGHTA, CDR2 FQGNSA. The CDR3 sequence: CASSSRQATEAFF. The CDR3, as DNA: TGTGCCAGCAGCTCCAGACAGGCCACTGAAGCTTTCTTT.

This clone was counted only a few times. The chain is built from TRBV7-2 and TRBJ2-1; D is possibly TRBD2 (5 bases). The CDR3 is made up of 16 amino acids. From germline, CDR1 is SGHTA and CDR2 FQGNSA. Trimming took 5 bases from V and 4 from J, leaving 18 bases between them. DNA for the CDR3: TGTGCCAGCAGCCCCGGGATTACTAGGTTGTACAATGAGCAGTTCTTC. Translation: CASSPGITRLYNEQFF.

The V gene is TRBV4-3, the J gene TRBJ2-1, with TRBD2 identical over 12 bases. The V segment lost 1 base and the J segment 4 bases; nucleotides outside the gene matches: 2. The CDR3 is made up of 16 amino acids. Per the germline V gene, CDR1 is LGHNA and CDR2 is YSLEER. The CDR3 protein is CASSQGGLAGYNEQFF. The CDR3 region has the DNA TGCGCCAGCAGCCAAGGGGGACTAGCGGGTTACAATGAGCAGTTCTTC.

A few counts support this clone. The chain couples TRBV5-1 to TRBJ2-1, with 8 bases lining up with TRBD2. The CDR3 contains 18 residues. V gave up 4 bases and J gave up 5 bases; unmatched junction bases: 17. The V gene's germline CDR1 is SGHRS and CDR2 YFSETQ. CDR3 sequence: CASSKTPPAGGWDNEQFF. In DNA, the CDR3 is TGCGCCAGCAGCAAGACTCCACCCGCGGGAGGTTGGGACAATGAGCAGTTCTTC.

The rearrangement uses TRBV6-6 and TRBJ1-3; perhaps TRBD1 as D (5 bases). This CDR3 has 15 residues. Trimming pared 2 bases from V and 3 bases from J, leaving 11 bases between. CDR1 is MNHNY and CDR2 is SVGAGI in the germline V gene (reference sequence). The CDR3 protein is CASSYGGPRGNTIYF. The CDR3 coding sequence is TGTGCCAGCAGTTACGGGGGTCCTCGTGGAAACACCATATATTTT.